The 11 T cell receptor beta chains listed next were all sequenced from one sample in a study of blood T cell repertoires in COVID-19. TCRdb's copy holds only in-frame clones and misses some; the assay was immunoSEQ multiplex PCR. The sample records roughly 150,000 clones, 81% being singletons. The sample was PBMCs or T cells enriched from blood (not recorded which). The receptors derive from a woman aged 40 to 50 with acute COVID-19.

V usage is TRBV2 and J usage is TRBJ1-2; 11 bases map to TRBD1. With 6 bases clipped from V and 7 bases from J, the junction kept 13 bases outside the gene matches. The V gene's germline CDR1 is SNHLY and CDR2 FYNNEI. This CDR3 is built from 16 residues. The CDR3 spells CASSEPGTGGPGGYTF. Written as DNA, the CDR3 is TGTGCCAGCAGCGAGCCTGGGACAGGGGGTCCTGGTGGCTACACCTTC.

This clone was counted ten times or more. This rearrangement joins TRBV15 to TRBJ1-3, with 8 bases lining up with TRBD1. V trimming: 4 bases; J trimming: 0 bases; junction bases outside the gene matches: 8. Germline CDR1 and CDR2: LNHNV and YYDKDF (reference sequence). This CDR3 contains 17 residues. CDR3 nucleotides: TGTGCCACCAGCAAATCCGGACAGGGCATCTCTGGAAACACCATATATTTT. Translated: CATSKSGQGISGNTIYF. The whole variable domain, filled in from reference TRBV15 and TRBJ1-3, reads DAMVIQNPRYQVTQFGKPVTLSCSQTLNHNVMYWYQQKSSQAPKLLFHYYDKDFNNEADTPDNFQSRRPNTSFCFLDIRSPGLGDTAMYLCATSKSGQGISGNTIYFGEGSWLTVV.

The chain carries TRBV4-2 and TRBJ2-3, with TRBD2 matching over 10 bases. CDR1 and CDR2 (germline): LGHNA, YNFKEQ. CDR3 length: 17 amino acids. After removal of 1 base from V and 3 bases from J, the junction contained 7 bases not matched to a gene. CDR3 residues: CASSQALWTSGTDTQYF. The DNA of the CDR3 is TGTGCCAGCAGCCAAGCTTTGTGGACTAGCGGAACAGATACGCAGTATTTT.

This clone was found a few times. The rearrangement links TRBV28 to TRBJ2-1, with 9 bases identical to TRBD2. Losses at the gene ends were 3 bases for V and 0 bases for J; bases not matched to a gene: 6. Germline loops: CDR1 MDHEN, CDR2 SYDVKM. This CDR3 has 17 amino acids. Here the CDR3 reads CASSFEGSGSSYNEQFF. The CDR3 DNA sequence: TGTGCCAGCAGTTTCGAAGGTAGCGGGAGCTCCTACAATGAGCAGTTCTTC.

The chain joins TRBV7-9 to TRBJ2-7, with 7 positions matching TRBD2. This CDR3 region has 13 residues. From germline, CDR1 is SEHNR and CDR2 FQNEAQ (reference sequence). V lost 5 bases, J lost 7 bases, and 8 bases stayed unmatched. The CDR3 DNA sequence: TGTGCCAGCAGCCCCGGGACTACCGTGGAGCAGTACGTC. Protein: CASSPGTTVEQYV.

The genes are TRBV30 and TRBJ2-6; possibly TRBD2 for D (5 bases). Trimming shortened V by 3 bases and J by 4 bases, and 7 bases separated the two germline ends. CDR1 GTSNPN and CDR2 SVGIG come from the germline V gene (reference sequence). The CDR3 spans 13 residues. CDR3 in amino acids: CAWRRGGANVLTF. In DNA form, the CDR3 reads TGTGCCTGGAGACGGGGAGGGGCCAACGTCCTGACTTTC. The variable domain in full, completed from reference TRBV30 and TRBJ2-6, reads SQTIHQWPATLVQPVGSPLSLECTVEGTSNPNLYWYRQAAGRGLQLLFYSVGIGQISSEVPQNLSASRPQDRQFILSSKKLLLSDSGFYLCAWRRGGANVLTFGAGSRLTVL.

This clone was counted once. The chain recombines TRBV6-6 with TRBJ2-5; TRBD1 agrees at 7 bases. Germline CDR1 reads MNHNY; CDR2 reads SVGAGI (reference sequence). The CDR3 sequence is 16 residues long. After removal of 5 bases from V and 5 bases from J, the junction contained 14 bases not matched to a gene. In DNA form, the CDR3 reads TGTGCCAGCAGTCGACAACTTAGACAGGGTATGGAGACCCAGTACTTC. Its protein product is CASSRQLRQGMETQYF.

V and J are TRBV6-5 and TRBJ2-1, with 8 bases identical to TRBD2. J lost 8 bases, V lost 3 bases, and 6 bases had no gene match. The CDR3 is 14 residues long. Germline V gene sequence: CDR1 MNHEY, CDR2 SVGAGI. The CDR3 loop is CASSYSGGPDEQFF. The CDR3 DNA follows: TGTGCCAGCAGTTATTCGGGAGGGCCTGATGAGCAGTTCTTC.

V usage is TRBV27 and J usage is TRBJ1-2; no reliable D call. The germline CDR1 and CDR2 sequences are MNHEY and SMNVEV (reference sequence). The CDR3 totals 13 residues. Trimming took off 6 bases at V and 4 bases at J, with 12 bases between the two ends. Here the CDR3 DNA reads TGTGCCAGCAGCGCGGATCGGGGCTATGGCTACACCTTC. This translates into CASSADRGYGYTF.

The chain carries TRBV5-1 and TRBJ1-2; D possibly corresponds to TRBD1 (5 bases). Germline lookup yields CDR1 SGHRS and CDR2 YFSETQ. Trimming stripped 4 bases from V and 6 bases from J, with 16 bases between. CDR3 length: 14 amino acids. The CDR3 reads CASSPAGRSDGYTF. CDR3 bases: TGCGCCAGCAGCCCGGCGGGGCGGTCTGATGGCTACACCTTC.

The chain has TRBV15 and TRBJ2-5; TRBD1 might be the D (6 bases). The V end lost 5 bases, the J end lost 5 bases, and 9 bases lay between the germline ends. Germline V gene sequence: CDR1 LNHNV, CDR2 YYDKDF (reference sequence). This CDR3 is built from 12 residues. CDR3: CATSWGRETQYF. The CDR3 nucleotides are TGTGCCACCAGCTGGGGGCGGGAGACCCAGTACTTC.